These T cell receptor beta chains were read from a single sample in a study of radiation and T cells in renal cell carcinoma. Using immunoSEQ multiplex PCR, the repertoire was profiled, and TCRdb retains in-frame clones only, with some absent. The data hold about 24,000 clones, with around 50% observed a single time. Sequencing was performed on tumor tissue, taken from a patient whose treatment was nephrectomy without radiotherapy. Source of these receptors: a human donor with renal cell carcinoma. The CDR3 runs from the conserved cysteine through the conserved F or W. D genes are given only for firm matches. Clone sizes are given selectively: once, few, many, or a class where the clone is expanded.

cdr3_aa cdr3_nt v_call cdr3_length j_call clone_size d_call
CASSLDRAGTQYF TGTGCCAGCAGCTTAGACCGCGCCGGAACGCAGTATTTT TRBV7-2 13 TRBJ2-3 . .
CASSDAGVPIASYEQFF TGCGCCAGCAGTGATGCGGGGGTCCCCATAGCTAGCTATGAGCAGTTCTTC TRBV10-2 17 TRBJ2-1 . TRBD2
CASTDRGSSYNEQFF TGTGCCAGCACCGACAGGGGGAGCTCCTACAATGAGCAGTTCTTC TRBV6-5 15 TRBJ2-1 . TRBD1
CASSEGNVGNTQYF TGCGCCAGCAGCGAGGGAAATGTTGGGAATACGCAGTATTTT TRBV5-1 14 TRBJ2-3 . .
CASSWTSGEGEQFF TGCGCCAGCAGCTGGACTAGCGGGGAGGGTGAGCAGTTCTTC TRBV5-1 14 TRBJ2-1 once TRBD2
CASSYSPRGPYEQYF TGTGCCAGCAGTTACTCGCCCAGGGGGCCCTACGAGCAGTACTTC TRBV6-5 15 TRBJ2-7 . TRBD1
CAWSRGGNTEAFF TGTGCCTGGAGCCGCGGGGGGAACACTGAAGCTTTCTTT TRBV30 13 TRBJ1-1 . .
CASSRWDRVNTEAFF TGTGCCAGTAGTAGGTGGGACAGGGTCAACACTGAAGCTTTCTTT TRBV19 15 TRBJ1-1 . TRBD1
CASSMTGTSSNQPQHF TGTGCCAGCAGCATGACCGGGACATCTAGCAATCAGCCCCAGCATTTT TRBV7-8 16 TRBJ1-5 . .
CASSPQTSGVRSYNEQFF TGTGCCAGCAGCCCGCAGACTAGCGGGGTAAGGTCCTACAATGAGCAGTTCTTC TRBV7-9 18 TRBJ2-1 . TRBD2
CASSSGLNTGELFF TGTGCCAGCAGCTCAGGACTCAACACCGGGGAGCTGTTTTTT TRBV7-3 14 TRBJ2-2 few .
CATHSRRVGETQYF TGTGCCACCCACTCCCGTAGAGTGGGAGAGACCCAGTACTTC TRBV15 14 TRBJ2-5 . .
CASSQGTSGYQETQYF TGTGCCAGCAGCCAAGGGACTAGCGGGTACCAAGAGACCCAGTACTTC TRBV7-7 16 TRBJ2-5 . TRBD2
CASGPSGTGIPWYGYTF TGTGCTAGTGGTCCTTCCGGGACAGGGATCCCTTGGTATGGCTACACCTTC TRBV12-5 17 TRBJ1-2 few TRBD1
CASSLTWTGELFF TGTGCCAGCAGCCTTACGTGGACCGGGGAGCTGTTTTTT TRBV11-1 13 TRBJ2-2 . .
CASGLVLLANNEQFF TGTGCTAGTGGTTTGGTACTGCTAGCGAACAATGAGCAGTTCTTC TRBV12-5 15 TRBJ2-1 . .
CASSARQGPNTGELFF TGTGCCAGCAGTGCCCGACAGGGCCCGAACACCGGGGAGCTGTTTTTT TRBV25-1 16 TRBJ2-2 . TRBD1
CASSQPPGQGDSRFYNEQFF TGCGCCAGCAGTCAACCTCCGGGACAGGGGGATTCGAGGTTCTACAATGAGCAGTTCTTC TRBV23-1 20 TRBJ2-1 . TRBD1
CACLLGYGYTF TGTGCCTGTCTCCTTGGGTATGGCTACACCTTC TRBV30 11 TRBJ1-2 few .
CASSYGRTGELFF TGTGCCAGCAGTTACGGGCGGACCGGGGAGCTGTTTTTT TRBV6-5 13 TRBJ2-2 . .
CASSFYSGALNEKLFF TGTGCCAGCAGCTTTTACTCAGGGGCCCTTAATGAAAAACTGTTTTTT TRBV7-8 16 TRBJ1-4 few .
CASSQGTGGTQPQHF TGTGCCAGCAGTCAGGGGACAGGGGGCACTCAGCCCCAGCATTTT TRBV27 15 TRBJ1-5 . TRBD1
CASSEVGKPYPTSGNTIYF TGTGCCAGCTCCGAGGTCGGCAAGCCCTATCCTACCTCTGGAAACACCATATATTTT TRBV18 19 TRBJ1-3 . .
CASSESVGGRGYTF TGCGCCAGCAGTGAGTCGGTAGGGGGAAGGGGCTACACCTTC TRBV10-1 14 TRBJ1-2 . .
CATSPRVTWAAGYTF TGTGCCACCAGCCCTCGGGTGACGTGGGCTGCTGGCTACACCTTC TRBV15 15 TRBJ1-2 . .
CASSLAGGQGRINEKLFF TGTGCCAGCAGCTTGGCCGGAGGACAGGGGCGAATTAATGAAAAACTGTTTTTT TRBV5-4 18 TRBJ1-4 . TRBD1
CASGTSLRDRENTGELFF TGTGCTAGTGGTACAAGTCTCCGGGACAGGGAGAACACCGGGGAGCTGTTTTTT TRBV12-5 18 TRBJ2-2 . TRBD1
CASSQGRTNYGYTF TGCGCCAGCAGCCAAGGACGGACCAACTATGGCTACACCTTC TRBV4-1 14 TRBJ1-2 . .
CASSVSDYTEAFF TGTGCCAGCAGCGTATCGGATTACACTGAAGCTTTCTTT TRBV9 13 TRBJ1-1 . .
CASSPGTAYNEKLFF TGTGCCAGCAGCCCGGGGACTGCCTATAATGAAAAACTGTTTTTT TRBV9 15 TRBJ1-4 . .
CASSMAGGAYNSPLHF TGTGCCAGTAGTATGGCAGGGGGCGCCTATAATTCACCCCTCCACTTT TRBV19 16 TRBJ1-6 few TRBD1
CASSQDYRGNTEAFF TGCGCCAGCAGCCAAGACTACAGGGGGAACACTGAAGCTTTCTTT TRBV4-3 15 TRBJ1-1 few TRBD1
CASSIGVAYEQYF TGTGCCAGCAGTATAGGGGTCGCCTACGAGCAGTACTTC TRBV7-8 13 TRBJ2-7 . .
CASSLVGRGRTNEKLFF TGTGCCAGCAGCTTAGTAGGACGCGGGAGGACTAATGAAAAACTGTTTTTT TRBV7-2 17 TRBJ1-4 . .
CASSPDGGLTGELFF TGTGCCAGCTCACCGGATGGGGGTCTCACCGGGGAGCTGTTTTTT TRBV18 15 TRBJ2-2 . .
CASSQDGAQGANEQYF TGCGCCAGCAGCCAAGATGGCGCCCAGGGGGCCAACGAGCAGTACTTC TRBV4-3 16 TRBJ2-7 . TRBD1
CASSVFEKNEQFF TGTGCCAGCAGCGTTTTTGAGAAAAATGAGCAGTTCTTC TRBV9 13 TRBJ2-1 . .
CASSTGTGEGKLFF TGCGCCAGCAGTACCGGGACAGGGGAGGGGAAACTGTTTTTT TRBV5-1 14 TRBJ1-4 . TRBD1
CSVQHQGARETQYF TGCAGCGTCCAGCATCAGGGGGCGCGAGAGACCCAGTACTTC TRBV29-1 14 TRBJ2-5 . TRBD1
CASSVQGANTGELFF TGTGCCAGTAGTGTCCAGGGGGCGAACACCGGGGAGCTGTTTTTT TRBV19 15 TRBJ2-2 . TRBD1
CASSTGEGYGYTF TGTGCCAGCAGCACAGGGGAAGGCTATGGCTACACCTTC TRBV9 13 TRBJ1-2 . TRBD1
CASSLAGQGADEKLFF TGCGCCAGCAGCTTGGCCGGTCAGGGGGCAGACGAAAAACTGTTTTTT TRBV5-1 16 TRBJ1-4 . TRBD1
CAISESGDRGNGYTF TGTGCCATCAGTGAGTCTGGTGACAGGGGGAATGGCTACACCTTC TRBV10-3 15 TRBJ1-2 medium-sized TRBD1
CATSSGRTTGGKGEKLFF TGTGCCACCAGCAGCGGAAGGACAACAGGGGGGAAAGGGGAAAAACTGTTTTTT TRBV15 18 TRBJ1-4 . TRBD1
CASSLFGQQYEAFF TGCGCCAGCAGCTTGTTCGGACAGCAATATGAAGCTTTCTTT TRBV5-1 14 TRBJ1-1 few .
CASSLAWGADEKLFF TGTGCCAGCAGCTTAGCGTGGGGGGCTGATGAAAAACTGTTTTTT TRBV7-6 15 TRBJ1-4 . .
CAWTLPGLAGGQGSYNEQFF TGTGCCTGGACCCTACCGGGACTAGCGGGGGGCCAGGGTTCCTACAATGAGCAGTTCTTC TRBV30 20 TRBJ2-1 . TRBD2
CAISESSRDYEQYF TGTGCCATCAGTGAGTCGTCACGGGACTACGAGCAGTACTTC TRBV10-3 14 TRBJ2-7 . .
CASSFVQNTEAFF TGTGCCAGCAGCTTCGTCCAGAACACTGAAGCTTTCTTT TRBV5-6 13 TRBJ1-1 few .
CASFSDGNEAFF TGTGCCAGCTTCTCCGATGGGAATGAAGCTTTCTTT TRBV19 12 TRBJ1-1 . .
CASSIDLQTSEAFF TGTGCCAGTAGTATAGATCTCCAGACATCCGAAGCTTTCTTT TRBV19 14 TRBJ1-1 few .
CASSPGPGSLQFF TGTGCCAGCAGCCCGGGCCCGGGGTCTCTACAGTTCTTC TRBV5-6 13 TRBJ2-1 few .
CASSPEWVRNYGYTF TGTGCCAGCAGCCCCGAATGGGTTCGAAACTATGGCTACACCTTC TRBV7-2 15 TRBJ1-2 . .
CASSPNFGGTEAFF TGTGCCAGCAGCCCGAACTTTGGCGGTACTGAAGCTTTCTTT TRBV6-5 14 TRBJ1-1 medium-sized .
CAWSRTLASYNEQFF TGTGCCTGGAGCAGAACACTAGCGTCCTACAATGAGCAGTTCTTC TRBV30 15 TRBJ2-1 . TRBD2